This T cell receptor beta chain was recovered during a study of siplizumab effects on memory and regulatory T cells. Germline V gives CDR1 SGHNT, CDR2 YENEEA. CDR3 size: 14 residues. Trimming stripped 5 bases from V and 4 bases from J, with 14 bases between. Details on this clone: What it recognizes is unknown.

The study assayed some 100,000 TCR templates per sample. Using immunoSEQ multiplex PCR, the repertoire was profiled, and TCRdb retains in-frame clones only, with some absent. This repertoire shows about 56,000 clones, about 98% found once; its top ten account for around 0.99%. Whole-study results and caveats: Naive T cells appeared more varied than memory cells and looked like key alloresponse contributors.

Using a few donor pairs, the authors sequenced unstimulated naive, memory, effector memory and TEMRA subsets. The sequencing input was naive CD8+ T cells sorted from blood. The clonotype was recovered from a human donor in good health. The rearrangement links TRBV11-3 to TRBJ1-1; D unresolved. The CDR3, as DNA: TGTGCCAGCAGCCCCCCGCGAATGGGCACTGAAGCTTTCTTT. Its translation: CASSPPRMGTEAFF.